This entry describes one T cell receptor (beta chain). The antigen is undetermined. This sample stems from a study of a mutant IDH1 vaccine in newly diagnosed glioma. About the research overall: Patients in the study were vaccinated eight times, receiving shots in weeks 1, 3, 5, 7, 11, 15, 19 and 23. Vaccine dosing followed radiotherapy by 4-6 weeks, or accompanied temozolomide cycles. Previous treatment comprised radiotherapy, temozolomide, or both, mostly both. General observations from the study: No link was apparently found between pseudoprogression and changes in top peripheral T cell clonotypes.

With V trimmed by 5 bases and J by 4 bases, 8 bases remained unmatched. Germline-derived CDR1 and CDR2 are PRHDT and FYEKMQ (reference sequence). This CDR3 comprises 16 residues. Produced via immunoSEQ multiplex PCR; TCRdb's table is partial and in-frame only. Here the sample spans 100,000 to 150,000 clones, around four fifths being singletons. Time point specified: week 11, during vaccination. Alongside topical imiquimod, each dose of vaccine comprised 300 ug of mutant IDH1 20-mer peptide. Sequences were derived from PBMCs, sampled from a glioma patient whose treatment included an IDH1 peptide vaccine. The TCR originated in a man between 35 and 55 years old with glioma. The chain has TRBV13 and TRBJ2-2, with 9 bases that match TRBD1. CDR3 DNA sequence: TGTGCCAGCAGCAGAGGACAGGGGCGGAGCACCGGGGAGCTGTTTTTT. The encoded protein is CASSRGQGRSTGELFF.